The rows below give T cell receptor beta chains drawn from one sample of a study of shared clonotypes between healthy human individuals. The table came from immunoSEQ multiplex PCR; TCRdb's copy has only in-frame clones and leaves some out. This sample has about 480,000 clones, with roughly 85% found just once. Specimen: PBMCs. These receptors all stem from a woman aged 40 to 50 in good health. Some clones in this sample may be carry-over from other donors' samples. Each CDR3 is given with its conserved first and last residue. A D gene is named only where the DNA matches it firmly. Expanded clones are given a class, and other clones once, few, many or no size at all.

D	V	size	J	DNA	CDR3
TRBD2	TRBV2	many	TRBJ2-1	TGTGCCAGCAGTGAATTGGCTAGCGGGAGCGATGAGCAGTTCTTC	CASSELASGSDEQFF
TRBD1	TRBV7-2	.	TRBJ1-4	TGTGCCAGCAGCTTAGTAGTGGGACAGGATGAAAAACTGTTTTTT	CASSLVVGQDEKLFF
TRBD1	TRBV19	many	TRBJ2-2	TGTGCCACCGCCGGGACAGGGTGGGCCGGGGAGCTGTTTTTT	CATAGTGWAGELFF
TRBD1	TRBV27	many	TRBJ1-1	TGTGCCAACCCTTGGGACAGGGGAACGTACACTGAAGCTTTCTTT	CANPWDRGTYTEAFF
TRBD2	TRBV10-2	few	TRBJ2-7	TGCGCCAGCAGTGACCCCGCGGGAGCTACCTACGAGCAGTACTTC	CASSDPAGATYEQYF
TRBD1	TRBV6-5	.	TRBJ2-7	TGTGCCAGCAGCCGCTACCCGACAGGGACCTACGAGCAGTACTTC	CASSRYPTGTYEQYF
TRBD1	TRBV27	.	TRBJ1-2	TGTGCCAGCAGTTTATCGGGACAGGGGGCGGATGGCTACACCTTC	CASSLSGQGADGYTF
TRBD2	TRBV2	.	TRBJ2-7	TGTGCCAGCAGTGAATATGGGGGAGGGATCTACGAGCAGTACTTC	CASSEYGGGIYEQYF
.	TRBV25-1	.	TRBJ2-7	TGTGCCAGCAGTCGATCCTACGAGCAGTACTTC	CASSRSYEQYF
.	TRBV28	few	TRBJ2-2	TGTGCCAGCACCCCAACCCAGGGACGGTACACCGGGGAGCTGTTTTTT	CASTPTQGRYTGELFF
TRBD2	TRBV2	.	TRBJ2-5	TGTGCCAGCAGTGACGGGACTAGCGGCTCCCAGTACTTC	CASSDGTSGSQYF
.	TRBV30	.	TRBJ2-1	TGTGCCTGGAGTGTAGGGGGTTCTAATGAGCAGTTCTTC	CAWSVGGSNEQFF
TRBD1	TRBV5-1	once	TRBJ2-2	TGCGCCAGCAGCCCACGGACAGGGGATGCATCCGGGGAGCTGTTTTTT	CASSPRTGDASGELFF
.	TRBV9	.	TRBJ1-2	TGTGCCAGCAGCGCCGGGCGGGGACAAAACTATGGCTACACCTTC	CASSAGRGQNYGYTF
TRBD1	TRBV6-6	.	TRBJ2-7	TGTGCCAGCAAAACAGGGGGCGAGCAGTACTTC	CASKTGGEQYF
.	TRBV15	.	TRBJ2-1	TGTGCCACCAGCAGAGAGGGTCTGGGACGGTCCTACAATGAGCAGTTCTTC	CATSREGLGRSYNEQFF
.	TRBV7-2	.	TRBJ1-1	TGTGCCAGCAGCTTAGCCGGGGTTCACACTGAAGCTTTCTTT	CASSLAGVHTEAFF
.	TRBV30	.	TRBJ1-2	TGTGCCTGGAGTATTGTTCCCCAGGGGGGCTACACCTTC	CAWSIVPQGGYTF
.	TRBV4-2	.	TRBJ1-3	TGTGCCAGCAGCCAAGATAGGGCTCTCTCTGGAAACACCATATATTTT	CASSQDRALSGNTIYF
TRBD2	TRBV7-2	.	TRBJ2-1	TGTGCCAGCAGCCAGAGGGGCGGGAGTTCACCCTACAATGAGCAGTTCTTC	CASSQRGGSSPYNEQFF
TRBD2	TRBV5-4	.	TRBJ2-1	TGTGCCAGCAGCTTGGGGACTAGCGGGTTTCAGTTCTTC	CASSLGTSGFQFF
.	TRBV28	.	TRBJ2-5	TGTGCCAGCAGTCGGGGCTTCCCACCGACGGGGACCCAGTACTTC	CASSRGFPPTGTQYF
.	TRBV5-1	.	TRBJ2-7	TGCGCCAGCAGCTCGGTCTACAGCCTCAGCTCCTACGAGCAGTACTTC	CASSSVYSLSSYEQYF
.	TRBV4-3	.	TRBJ2-7	TGCGCCAGCAGCCAAGACCCGACTAGAAAAGACGAGCAGTACTTC	CASSQDPTRKDEQYF
.	TRBV13	.	TRBJ2-7	TGTGCCAGCAGCGGGTACTACGAGCAGTACTTC	CASSGYYEQYF
.	TRBV20-1	.	TRBJ2-7	TGCAGTGGGGCTTCTACGTACGAGCAGTACTTC	CSGASTYEQYF
.	TRBV11-3	.	TRBJ2-1	TGTGCCAGCAGCTTACGCTCGGGGAGCTCCTACAATGAGCAGTTCTTC	CASSLRSGSSYNEQFF
TRBD2	TRBV30	.	TRBJ2-1	TGTGCCTTACACAGATGGACTAGCGGGAACAATGAGCAGTTCTTC	CALHRWTSGNNEQFF
.	TRBV6-5	.	TRBJ1-2	TGTGCCAGCAGTCCCCAGGGAGGCTACACCTTC	CASSPQGGYTF
TRBD1	TRBV11-1	.	TRBJ2-1	TGTGCCAGCAGCCACAGGGACAGCTCCTACAATGAGCAGTTCTTC	CASSHRDSSYNEQFF
.	TRBV27	.	TRBJ2-6	TGTGCCAGCAGTCCAACCCCGCCCAGGGGGGCTATCAGCTCTGGGGCCAACGTCCTGACTTTC	CASSPTPPRGAISSGANVLTF
TRBD1	TRBV7-2	.	TRBJ1-4	TGTGCCAGCAGCTTAGTGTCGTCGAACAGGGGGACTAATGAAAAACTGTTTTTT	CASSLVSSNRGTNEKLFF
.	TRBV28	.	TRBJ2-4	TGTGCCAGCAGTTTATCAACAGGGGGGGACATTCAGTACTTC	CASSLSTGGDIQYF
.	TRBV7-6	.	TRBJ2-5	TGTGCCAGCAGCTTAGGTGGGGGCTGGGAGACCCAGTACTTC	CASSLGGGWETQYF
TRBD1	TRBV14	.	TRBJ1-3	TGTGCCAGCAGCCCCAGCGGACAGGAGGTAAACACCATATATTTT	CASSPSGQEVNTIYF
TRBD2	TRBV5-1	.	TRBJ2-7	TGCGCCAGCAGCTTAGGGGAGGGTCGGAATCTCTACGAGCAGTACTTC	CASSLGEGRNLYEQYF
.	TRBV7-6	many	TRBJ2-1	TGTGCCAGCAGCTTAGAGGACAGCACCAATGAGCAGTTCTTC	CASSLEDSTNEQFF
.	TRBV13	.	TRBJ1-2	TGTGCCAGCACCATCGGACAGCAACCCTATGGCTACACCTTC	CASTIGQQPYGYTF
.	TRBV15	.	TRBJ2-7	TGTGCCACCAGCAGAGATTTAGGGAGTCCCGACGAGCAGTACTTC	CATSRDLGSPDEQYF
.	TRBV5-4	.	TRBJ1-4	TGTGCCAGCAGCTTGTCCCAGGGAAGGAGTAATGAAAAACTGTTTTTT	CASSLSQGRSNEKLFF
.	TRBV15	.	TRBJ2-7	TGTGCCACCAGCAGAGATTCCGCTAGCCGCGAGCAGTACTTC	CATSRDSASREQYF
.	TRBV11-2	.	TRBJ2-1	TGTGCCAGCAGCTTATTAGGCCCAGGGGGGTACAATGAGCAGTTCTTC	CASSLLGPGGYNEQFF
TRBD2	TRBV5-1	.	TRBJ2-1	TGCGCCAGCAGCTTGGATCCCTTAACGGGAGGGGGGAATGAGCAGTTCTTC	CASSLDPLTGGGNEQFF
TRBD2	TRBV4-3	once	TRBJ2-3	TGCGCCAGCAGCCAAGGGACTAGCGCCACAGATACGCAGTATTTT	CASSQGTSATDTQYF
TRBD2	TRBV4-2	.	TRBJ2-2	TGTGCCAGCAGCCAACAGACTAGCGGGAGATTGACCGGGGAGCTGTTTTTT	CASSQQTSGRLTGELFF
.	TRBV18	.	TRBJ2-7	TGTGCCAGCTCACCGGGACTGATTGCCTGGGAGCAGTACTTC	CASSPGLIAWEQYF
.	TRBV7-9	once	TRBJ1-1	TGTGCCAGCAGCTTCCAGAACACTGAAGCTTTCTTT	CASSFQNTEAFF
.	TRBV5-8	.	TRBJ1-2	TGTGCCAGCAGCTTGGGGGCTGGGCCGACGCCGACCCCTGGCTACACCTTC	CASSLGAGPTPTPGYTF
.	TRBV7-2	once	TRBJ1-1	TGTGCCAGCAGCTTAGCGGTAGGGCGGAGAAACACTGAAGCTTTCTTT	CASSLAVGRRNTEAFF
.	TRBV7-2	.	TRBJ2-1	TGTGCCAGCAGCTTAGCGGGGGCTAATGAGCAGTTCTTC	CASSLAGANEQFF
.	TRBV2	.	TRBJ2-2	TGTGCCAGCAGGTTTAGGTTTTCCGGGGAGCTGTTTTTT	CASRFRFSGELFF
TRBD1	TRBV5-6	.	TRBJ2-5	TGTGCCAGCAGCGTCCTAGACAGGGTCCAAGAGACCCAGTACTTC	CASSVLDRVQETQYF
TRBD1	TRBV28	.	TRBJ1-2	TGTGCCAGCAGTGGGACAGGGTACTCCTATGGCTACACCTTC	CASSGTGYSYGYTF
TRBD2	TRBV10-2	.	TRBJ2-2	TGCGCCAGCACCCCTGGGGGGGGGTTCACCGGGGAGCTGTTTTTT	CASTPGGGFTGELFF
.	TRBV19	.	TRBJ1-2	TGTGCCAGTAGTATCCGGGACACCTACTATGGCTACACCTTC	CASSIRDTYYGYTF
.	TRBV5-1	.	TRBJ2-7	TGCGCCAGCAGCCAGGGATCCGGGAAAAGGGAGCAGTACTTC	CASSQGSGKREQYF